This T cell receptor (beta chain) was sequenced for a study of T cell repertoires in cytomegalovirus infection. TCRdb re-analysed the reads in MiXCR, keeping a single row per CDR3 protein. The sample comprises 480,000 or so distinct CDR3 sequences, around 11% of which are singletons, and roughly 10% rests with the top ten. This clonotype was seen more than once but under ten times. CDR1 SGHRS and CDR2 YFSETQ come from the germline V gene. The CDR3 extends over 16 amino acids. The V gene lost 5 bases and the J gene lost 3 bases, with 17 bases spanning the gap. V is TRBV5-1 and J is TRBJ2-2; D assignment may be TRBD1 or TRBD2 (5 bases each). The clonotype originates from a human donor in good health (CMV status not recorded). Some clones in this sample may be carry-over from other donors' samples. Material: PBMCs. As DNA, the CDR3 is TGCGCCAGCAGTTCCGCTGGGACCCGAGACACCGGGGAGCTGTTTTTT. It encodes CASSSAGTRDTGELFF.